The source of this TCR beta chain is a study of blood T cells in healthy people across ages. General observations from the study: Compared with aged donors, long-lived donors showed fewer expanded clones, suggesting selection. Estimates based on one million T cells were treated as lower bounds. In older individuals, TCR beta diversity per million T cells was lower, falling roughly linearly with age.

V lost 0 bases, J lost 1 base, and 8 bases lay in between. From germline, CDR1 is SGDLS and CDR2 YYNGEE. This CDR3 is 14 amino acids long. Details on this clonotype: What it binds is unknown.

Using a J-beta primer mix together with a sample-barcoded 5' primer, a second PCR was run for roughly 7 to 11 cycles. TCRdb analysed the 5' RACE reads with MiXCR anew, one entry per CDR3 protein. This sample has roughly 1,500,000 distinct CDR3 sequences, with roughly 32% found just once. The clonotype was recovered from a woman aged 25 to 39 in good health. The sample comprised blood. This rearrangement joins TRBV9 to TRBJ2-7; D is ambiguous. The CDR3 region has the DNA TGTGCCAGCAGCGTAGGACGGATTTCCTACGAGCAGTACTTC. This codes for CASSVGRISYEQYF.